Listed here are 3 T cell receptor beta chains from one sample, sequenced in a study of PD-L1 blockade in urothelial cancer (dated by TCRdb to about 2017). Library prep was done by the immunoSEQ multiplex PCR assay. TCRdb provides this immuneACCESS table in a form limited to in-frame rearrangements. Some clones are lacking; in checked studies, under half of them reflect an unresolved V gene, and why the rest are absent is not known. In this sample the table shows some 60,000 clones, 86% of which occur a single time. Together, the top ten hold 2.9% of the sample. The sequenced sample was PBMCs, obtained around atezolizumab (anti-PD-L1) treatment. These receptors were taken from a middle-aged man with urothelial cancer.

This rearrangement joins TRBV19 to TRBJ1-1; a possible D gene is TRBD1 (6 bases). Germline loops: CDR1 LNHDA, CDR2 SQIVND (reference sequence). CDR3 length equals 16 residues. Trimming removed 4 bases at V and 8 bases at J, with 23 bases between. The CDR3 bases are TGTGCCAGTAGTACGGGGACGGGGGGCGAAAGTTTGGAAGCTTTCTTT. Translating it yields CASSTGTGGESLEAFF.

The CDR3 region has the DNA TGTGCCAGTAGTCGCCCGGGAGTTGGCTCCTACGAGCAGTACTTC. This sequence encodes CASSRPGVGSYEQYF. The chain carries TRBV19 and TRBJ2-7; possibly TRBD2 for D (6 bases). V shed 5 bases and J shed 0 bases, with 14 bases lying between them. The germline gives CDR1 LNHDA, CDR2 SQIVND (reference sequence). The CDR3 has 15 amino acids.

The V call is TRBV6-1, the J call TRBJ2-7, with a possible D match to TRBD1 (5 bases). CDR3 size: 14 residues. V lost 1 base and J 2 bases, leaving 9 bases between the germline ends. CDR1 is MNHNS, CDR2 SASEGT, per germline. CDR3 nucleotide sequence: TGTGCCAGCAGTGAAGTTAAGGGGACCTACGAGCAGTACTTC. Its protein product is CASSEVKGTYEQYF.